The 20 T cell receptor beta chains below come from one sample, sequenced in a study of blood T cell repertoires in COVID-19. Sequencing was performed with immunoSEQ multiplex PCR; in TCRdb, only in-frame clones are kept and a portion is missing. The table records more than 200,000 clones, roughly 84% of them present only once. The sequencing sample was made of peripheral blood. These receptors were obtained from a middle-aged woman who had recovered from COVID-19.

The chain has TRBV19 and TRBJ2-7; TRBD2 matches at 8 bases. The CDR3 runs to 16 residues. V dropped 9 bases and J dropped 7; count of bases not matched to a gene: 20. Germline assignment: CDR1 LNHDA and CDR2 SQIVND (reference sequence). The CDR3 DNA sequence: TGTGCCAGCGATTCGGGGGTAGCGGGATCTCATGGAGAGCAGTACTTC. Protein sequence: CASDSGVAGSHGEQYF.

The V call is TRBV5-1, the J call TRBJ1-4; 7 positions match TRBD1. The germline CDR1 and CDR2 sequences are SGHRS and YFSETQ. The ends lost 0 bases at V and 11 bases at J; junction bases unmatched: 7. There are 14 residues in the CDR3. CDR3 loop: CASSLGDSVDKLFF. The CDR3 coding sequence is TGCGCCAGCAGCTTGGGGGACAGTGTGGATAAACTGTTTTTT.

This chain connects TRBV29-1 to TRBJ2-5; 10 bases align to TRBD2. V lost 5 bases to trimming and J lost 5 bases; unmatched junction nucleotides: 8. The germline gives CDR1 SQVTM, CDR2 ANQGSEA. CDR3 length: 14 amino acids. In DNA, the CDR3 is TGCAGCGTTAGGGCTAGCGGGAGATGGGAGACCCAGTACTTC. Translated: CSVRASGRWETQYF.

The rearrangement joins TRBV11-3 to TRBJ2-1; 9 positions agree with TRBD2. V lost 1 base, J lost 5 bases, and 9 bases stayed unmatched. Germline CDR1 SGHNT, CDR2 YENEEA. The CDR3 has 17 residues. CDR3 nucleotides: TGTGCCAGCAGCTTAGCGGTGGCTAGCGGGGAAAACAATGAGCAGTTCTTC. It codes for CASSLAVASGENNEQFF.

The V and J genes are TRBV4-1 and TRBJ1-1, with 11 nucleotides matching TRBD1. After removal of 3 bases from V and 4 bases from J, the junction contained 7 bases not matched to a gene. Germline assignment: CDR1 MGHRA and CDR2 YSYEKL. The CDR3 length is 16 residues. The CDR3 here is CASSQGKGTGGTEAFF. CDR3 sequence (DNA): TGCGCCAGCAGCCAGGGTAAAGGGACAGGGGGCACTGAAGCTTTCTTT.

This chain connects TRBV29-1 to TRBJ2-3; 11 nucleotides agree with TRBD1. The V gene's germline CDR1 is SQVTM and CDR2 ANQGSEA. This CDR3 contains 13 residues. The V and J ends lost 7 bases and 6 bases, in that order; junction bases with no gene match: 6. The DNA of the CDR3 is TGCAGCGCCAGGACAGGGGGCCAGGATACGCAGTATTTT. Residues: CSARTGGQDTQYF.

This chain joins TRBV2 and TRBJ1-5; 8 nucleotides align to TRBD1. Germline values: CDR1 SNHLY, CDR2 FYNNEI. The CDR3 is made up of 15 amino acids. Trimming cost V 4 bases and J 4 bases; bases outside gene matches: 6. The CDR3 region is CASSGDRLSNQPQHF. CDR3 bases: TGTGCCAGCAGTGGGGACAGGCTCTCGAATCAGCCCCAGCATTTT.

The gene calls are TRBV28 and TRBJ2-1, with 14 nucleotides matching TRBD2. This CDR3 is built from 15 residues. Germline-derived CDR1 and CDR2 are MDHEN and SYDVKM. Losses at the gene ends were 5 bases for V and 10 bases for J; bases not matched to a gene: 7. The CDR3 DNA reads as TGTGCCAGCAGTCCCGGGACTAGCGGGGGCCGGGAGCAGTTCTTC. Translating it yields CASSPGTSGGREQFF.

The chain employs TRBV7-2 and TRBJ2-3, with D maybe TRBD2 (5 bases). Deletions cut 5 bases from V and 2 bases from J, with 11 bases between. CDR3 length: 14 residues. CDR1 is SGHTA, CDR2 FQGNSA, per germline. This CDR3 reads CASSASGNTDTQYF. The DNA for the CDR3 is TGTGCCAGCAGCGCCAGCGGAAACACAGATACGCAGTATTTT.

The V gene is TRBV28, the J gene TRBJ2-7; 13 nucleotides agree with TRBD2. The CDR3 runs 14 residues. J gave up 5 bases and V 5 bases, and 3 bases lay outside the gene matches. From germline, CDR1 is MDHEN and CDR2 SYDVKM. CDR3 coding DNA: TGTGCCAGCAGTCCGACTAGCGGGGGGAACGAGCAGTACTTC. Translating gives CASSPTSGGNEQYF.

The chain has TRBV7-9 and TRBJ2-2; 10 bases fit TRBD1. Germline trimming cut 6 bases from V and 7 bases from J; bases unmatched to any gene: 8. The germline gives CDR1 SEHNR, CDR2 FQNEAQ (reference sequence). CDR3 length: 15 residues. The CDR3 sequence: CASRAGTGVGGELFF. The CDR3 nucleotides read TGTGCCAGCAGAGCCGGGACAGGGGTAGGCGGGGAGCTGTTTTTT.

This chain links TRBV6-5 with TRBJ2-3; 7 bases fit TRBD1. Losses at the gene ends were 5 bases for V and 2 bases for J; bases not matched to a gene: 4. Per the germline V gene, CDR1 is MNHEY and CDR2 is SVGAGI. CDR3 length: 14 amino acids. The CDR3 is CASSRGRTTDTQYF. The CDR3 nucleotides read TGTGCCAGCAGTAGGGGGCGAACCACAGATACGCAGTATTTT.

The rearrangement joins TRBV4-2 to TRBJ2-1, with 8 bases aligning to TRBD2. J lost 5 bases, V lost 0 bases, and 9 bases had no gene match. CDR1 and CDR2 from the germline V gene are LGHNA and YNFKEQ. There are 17 residues in the CDR3. The CDR3 DNA reads TGTGCCAGCAGCCAAGATCCTCCTAGCGGGTTGAACAATGAGCAGTTCTTC. This encodes CASSQDPPSGLNNEQFF.

V is TRBV6-5 and J is TRBJ1-2; TRBD1 matches at 8 bases. Germline V gene sequence: CDR1 MNHEY, CDR2 SVGAGI. This CDR3 region has 14 residues. The V segment lost 5 bases and the J segment 4 bases; nucleotides outside the gene matches: 6. CDR3 region: CASSSGQGLYGYTF. As DNA, the CDR3 is TGTGCCAGCAGTAGCGGACAGGGACTCTATGGCTACACCTTC.

The chain couples TRBV9 to TRBJ2-1, with D perhaps matching TRBD1 (6 bases). The germline gives CDR1 SGDLS, CDR2 YYNGEE. The CDR3 extends over 15 amino acids. The V and J ends lost 4 bases and 0 bases respectively, with 11 bases between them. The CDR3 DNA is TGTGCCAGCAGCACGCGGACAGCCTCCTACAATGAGCAGTTCTTC. It specifies CASSTRTASYNEQFF.

This chain links TRBV7-2 with TRBJ2-5; TRBD1 aligns across 8 bases. V lost 1 base and J lost 1; bases outside the gene matches: 5. The CDR3 loop spans 16 amino acids. Germline V CDR1 and CDR2: SGHTA, FQGNSA. CDR3 loop: CASSLGGTGGQETQYF. The CDR3 DNA is TGTGCCAGCAGCTTAGGGGGGACAGGTGGCCAAGAGACCCAGTACTTC.

In DNA, the CDR3 is TGTGCCAGCAGTTCCCCACCCTACAGGGACCGGTGGAAAGCTTTCTTT. It specifies CASSSPPYRDRWKAFF. This rearrangement joins TRBV6-2 or TRBV6-3 to TRBJ1-1; possible D gene TRBD1, 6 bases. Germline V CDR1 and CDR2: MNHEY, SVGEGT. This CDR3 is built from 16 residues. Trimming pared 4 bases from V and 9 bases from J, leaving 24 bases between.

This clone was seen only a few times. V is TRBV7-2 and J is TRBJ1-5; 9 bases are a match to TRBD1. CDR1 is SGHTA and CDR2 is FQGNSA in the germline V gene. V was clipped by 4 bases and J by 6 bases; unmatched bases: 4. The CDR3 length is 14 residues. CDR3: CASSYTGGGQPQHF. The CDR3, as DNA: TGTGCCAGCAGCTACACAGGGGGCGGTCAGCCCCAGCATTTT.

V is TRBV5-6 and J is TRBJ1-2, with 11 positions matching TRBD1. The V gene's germline CDR1 is SGHDT and CDR2 YYEEEE. This CDR3 spans 14 amino acids. The junction had 3 bases not matched to a gene; V was cut back by 2 bases and J by 6 bases. The CDR3 region has the DNA TGTGCCAGCAGCTTCCGGGACAGGGGGAATGGCTACACCTTC. This encodes CASSFRDRGNGYTF.

The chain recombines TRBV19 with TRBJ2-2; D gene unclear. CDR3 length: 15 amino acids. Trimming pared 9 bases from V and 1 base from J, leaving 15 bases between. Germline loops: CDR1 LNHDA, CDR2 SQIVND (reference sequence). The CDR3 is CASAGPNRNTGELFF. CDR3 in DNA: TGTGCCAGCGCCGGCCCTAACAGGAACACCGGGGAGCTGTTTTTT. The full variable domain, with the rest looked up from reference TRBV19 and TRBJ2-2, is DGGITQSPKYLFRKEGQNVTLSCEQNLNHDAMYWYRQDPGQGLRLIYYSQIVNDFQKGDIAEGYSVSREKKESFPLTVTSAQKNPTAFYLCASAGPNRNTGELFFGEGSRLTVL.